The present entry profiles one T cell receptor beta chain with its context. CDR1 and CDR2 (germline): MNHEY, SMNVEV (reference sequence). The trim removed 6 bases at V and 4 bases at J, leaving 4 bases unmatched. The CDR3 is 14 amino acids. This sample was taken from a study of blood T cell repertoires in COVID-19. Some clones are missing from TCRdb's copy, which holds only in-frame ones; the method was immunoSEQ multiplex PCR. The data contain roughly 65,000 clones, about 89% of them singletons. Sequencing used peripheral blood. The sequence was obtained from a woman in her fifties or sixties with acute or convalescent COVID-19. J is TRBJ2-3 and V is TRBV27; TRBD2 agrees at 10 bases. The CDR3 protein is CASRSGGGSDTQYF. The DNA for the CDR3 is TGTGCCAGCAGGAGCGGGGGGGGGTCAGATACGCAGTATTTT.